Listed here are 31 T cell receptor beta chains from one sample, sequenced in a study of blood T cell repertoires in COVID-19. Some clones are missing from TCRdb's copy, which holds only in-frame ones; the method was immunoSEQ multiplex PCR. This sample has some 220,000 clones, with 84% found just once. Sequencing was performed on peripheral blood. The receptors here all came from a woman aged 55-70 years who had recovered from COVID-19.

This sequence joins TRBV19 and TRBJ1-2; TRBD1 matches 10 bases. The CDR3 covers 14 residues. With 5 bases clipped from V and 6 bases from J, the junction kept 6 bases outside the gene matches. The V gene's germline CDR1 is LNHDA and CDR2 SQIVND (reference sequence). Here the CDR3 reads CASSSAGQGDGYTF. The CDR3 nucleotides read TGTGCCAGTAGTTCCGCAGGACAGGGGGATGGCTACACCTTC.

The chain recombines TRBV29-1 with TRBJ2-6; D may be TRBD1 (5 bases). The germline V gene has CDR1 SQVTM and CDR2 ANQGSEA. The CDR3 is made up of 15 amino acids. Trimming left V 4 bases short and J 4 bases short, with 14 bases between. CDR3 protein: CSVGAGQSGANVLTF. The CDR3 DNA is TGCAGCGTTGGGGCAGGGCAATCGGGGGCCAACGTCCTGACTTTC.

This clone was seen a few times. This chain uses TRBV21-1 with TRBJ2-7; no check of the table's D call, TRBD1, against the DNA was made. TRBV21-1 is noted as a pseudogene. This CDR3 contains 13 residues. CDR3 region: CASRSDRVLYQYF. The DNA for the CDR3 is TGTGCCAGCAGGTCGGACAGGGTTCTCTACCAGTACTTC.

CDR3 amino acids: CASSFGEGTGELFF. The CDR3 DNA reads TGTGCCAGCAGCTTCGGGGAGGGCACCGGGGAGCTGTTTTTT. The chain employs TRBV7-2 and TRBJ2-2, with TRBD2 identical over 7 bases. The germline gives CDR1 SGHTA, CDR2 FQGNSA. CDR3 length: 14 amino acids. Trimming removed 3 bases from V and 4 bases from J; junction bases left unmatched: 2.

V gene TRBV11-2 combines with J gene TRBJ1-3; 8 bases agree with TRBD1. CDR1 is SGHAT and CDR2 is FQNNGV in the germline V gene. This CDR3 has 16 residues. With 4 bases clipped from V and 0 bases from J, the junction kept 5 bases outside the gene matches. CDR3 residues: CASSSGQAGSGNTIYF. CDR3 in DNA: TGTGCCAGCAGCTCGGGACAGGCGGGCTCTGGAAACACCATATATTTT.

The chain links TRBV7-6 to TRBJ2-3; no clear D gene. Germline V gene lookup returns CDR1 SGHVS and CDR2 FNYEAQ. V lost 3 bases, J lost 8 bases, and 18 bases lay in between. CDR3 length: 15 amino acids. The CDR3 bases are TGTGCCAGCAGCTTTTACGGTGGTCAGGAAGGTACGCAGTATTTT. Translation gives CASSFYGGQEGTQYF. The full variable domain, completed using reference TRBV7-6 and TRBJ2-3, is GAGVSQSPRYKVTKRGQDVALRCDPISGHVSLYWYRQALGQGPEFLTYFNYEAQQDKSGLPNDRFSAERPEGSISTLTIQRTEQRDSAMYRCASSFYGGQEGTQYFGPGTRLTVL.

The chain is built from TRBV27 and TRBJ2-5, with 9 bases matching TRBD2. The junction had 8 bases not matched to a gene; V was cut back by 9 bases and J by 3 bases. In germline, CDR1 is MNHEY, CDR2 SMNVEV (reference sequence). The CDR3 is 14 amino acids. The chain's CDR3 is CASSRLADKETQYF. The DNA for the CDR3 is TGTGCCAGTTCCCGACTAGCGGACAAAGAGACCCAGTACTTC.

The chain links TRBV19 to TRBJ1-5; D is ambiguous. The germline gives CDR1 LNHDA, CDR2 SQIVND (reference sequence). The V gene lost 5 bases and the J gene lost 7 bases, with 21 bases spanning the gap. The CDR3 runs to 16 residues. The CDR3 spells CASSPRGGSEEQPQHF. The CDR3 nucleotides read TGTGCCAGTAGTCCCCGAGGAGGGTCGGAGGAACAGCCCCAGCATTTT.

The chain carries TRBV2 and TRBJ1-2; 7 nucleotides line up with TRBD1. This CDR3 is 12 amino acids long. J lost 7 bases, V lost 6 bases, and 5 bases had no gene match. Germline V lookup: CDR1 SNHLY, CDR2 FYNNEI. The CDR3 DNA reads TGTGCCAGCAGGGACGACAGGGTTGGCTACACCTTC. Residues: CASRDDRVGYTF. Using reference TRBV2 and TRBJ1-2 for the parts outside the CDR3, the full variable domain is EPEVTQTPSHQVTQMGQEVILRCVPISNHLYFYWYRQILGQKVEFLVSFYNNEISEKSEIFDDQFSVERPDGSNFTLKIRSTKLEDSAMYFCASRDDRVGYTFGSGTRLTVV.

The chain carries TRBV9 and TRBJ2-3, with TRBD2 matching 8 bases. V was pared by 3 bases and J by 4 bases, with 10 bases of the junction left unmatched. CDR3 length equals 16 residues. Germline lookup yields CDR1 SGDLS and CDR2 YYNGEE. The CDR3 loop is CASSDRPHGGADTQYF. The CDR3 DNA reads as TGTGCCAGCAGCGACCGCCCACACGGGGGGGCAGATACGCAGTATTTT.

The chain is built from TRBV11-2 and TRBJ2-1; maybe TRBD1 (5 bases). Per the germline V gene, CDR1 is SGHAT and CDR2 is FQNNGV. The V gene lost 3 bases and the J gene lost 2 bases, with 11 bases spanning the gap. This CDR3 spans 15 amino acids. CDR3 in amino acids: CASSFTGLTYNEQFF. As DNA, the CDR3 is TGTGCCAGCAGCTTTACAGGTCTAACCTACAATGAGCAGTTCTTC.

The chain recombines TRBV27 with TRBJ1-1; a possible D gene is TRBD1 (6 bases). This CDR3 comprises 13 residues. The germline CDR1 and CDR2 sequences are MNHEY and SMNVEV (reference sequence). V lost 6 bases to trimming and J lost 2 bases, with 10 bases between them. CDR3 coding DNA: TGTGCCAGCAGCTTCAGGGGCAACACTGAAGCTTTCTTT. Translating it yields CASSFRGNTEAFF.

The table lists this clone with a count of one. V is TRBV7-9 and J is TRBJ2-3; 12 bases agree with TRBD2. CDR1 is SEHNR and CDR2 is FQNEAQ in the germline V gene (reference sequence). With V trimmed by 6 bases and J by 4 bases, 5 bases remained unmatched. CDR3 size: 15 residues. The CDR3, as DNA: TGTGCCAGCAGATGGACTAGCGGGGCGGCAGATACGCAGTATTTT. Translating gives CASRWTSGAADTQYF.

The chain couples TRBV10-3 to TRBJ1-1; D is uncertain. The CDR3 contains 14 residues. The germline V and J ends were trimmed by 6 bases and 3 bases, with 14 bases remaining between them. Looked up from germline, CDR1 is ENHRY and CDR2 is SYGVKD. The CDR3 region is CAIRGSYLDTEAFF. CDR3 coding DNA: TGTGCCATCAGGGGCTCCTACCTGGACACTGAAGCTTTCTTT.

In its sample, this clone was seen a few times. This chain joins TRBV30 and TRBJ1-2; possibly TRBD1 for D (5 bases). The CDR3 is 15 residues long. V was pared by 5 bases and J by 4 bases, with 20 bases between. The germline gives CDR1 GTSNPN, CDR2 SVGIG (reference sequence). For the CDR3, the DNA is TGTGCCTGGCGGCGGGGGAGGGCCCTTGGCTATGGCTACACCTTC. Protein product: CAWRRGRALGYGYTF.

V usage is TRBV3-1 (or the pseudogene TRBV3-2) and J usage is TRBJ2-1; possibly TRBD2 for D (7 bases). Germline lookup yields CDR1 LGHDT and CDR2 YNNKEL (reference sequence). The CDR3 has 18 amino acids. The V end lost 1 base, the J end lost 9 bases, and 25 bases lay between the germline ends. This CDR3 reads CASSQGRRGPESGGEQFF. In DNA form, the CDR3 reads TGTGCCAGCAGCCAAGGGAGGCGGGGGCCCGAAAGCGGCGGTGAGCAGTTCTTC.

The V call is TRBV6-2 or TRBV6-3, the J call TRBJ2-1, with TRBD2 matching 12 bases. CDR1 and CDR2 from the germline V gene are MNHEY and SVGEGT. This CDR3 has 15 residues. The trim removed 5 bases at V and 4 bases at J, leaving 3 bases unmatched. CDR3: CASSPTSGGYNEQFF. CDR3 coding DNA: TGTGCCAGCAGTCCCACTAGCGGGGGGTACAATGAGCAGTTCTTC.

The chain couples TRBV15 to TRBJ2-5; weak D call: TRBD2 (6 bases). Trimming removed 0 bases from V and 5 bases from J, with 13 bases in between. This CDR3 spans 15 amino acids. Per the germline V gene, CDR1 is LNHNV and CDR2 is YYDKDF (reference sequence). The CDR3 DNA sequence: TGTGCCACCAGCAGAGACCGCGGGGCCCCGGAGACCCAGTACTTC. It translates to CATSRDRGAPETQYF.

This clone was counted at least ten times. The rearrangement joins TRBV5-4 to TRBJ1-2, with D possibly TRBD1 on 5 matching bases. V was clipped by 0 bases and J by 1 base, with 16 bases between them. The CDR3 spans 17 residues. CDR1 SGHNT and CDR2 YYREEE come from the germline V gene (reference sequence). CDR3 amino acids: CASSLGGLVSNNYGYTF. The CDR3 DNA follows: TGTGCCAGCAGCTTGGGGGGCCTTGTTAGCAATAACTATGGCTACACCTTC.

This sequence joins TRBV7-3 and TRBJ1-1; perhaps TRBD1 as D (5 bases). Germline-derived CDR1 and CDR2 are SGHTA and FQGTGA. V lost 2 bases to trimming and J lost 5 bases, with 18 bases between them. This CDR3 has 16 residues. CDR3 sequence reads: CASSLSGARGGTEAFF. DNA of the CDR3: TGTGCCAGCAGCTTATCGGGCGCAAGGGGTGGGACTGAAGCTTTCTTT.

The J gene is TRBJ1-2, the V gene TRBV12-3 or TRBV12-4; 7 positions match TRBD1. The CDR3 runs 13 residues. J lost 10 bases, V lost 6 bases, and 11 bases had no gene match. The CDR3 reads CASSIAGTDDYTF. CDR3 nucleotides: TGTGCCAGCAGCATAGCAGGGACAGATGACTACACCTTC.

This clone was seen only a few times. J is TRBJ2-7 and V is TRBV6-4; 8 nucleotides match TRBD1. The CDR3 length is 17 residues. V shed 2 bases and J 5 bases; nucleotides not matched to a gene: 14. Germline CDR1 reads MRHNA; CDR2 reads SNTAGT. CDR3 loop: CASSDETSGQVGNEQYF. Written as DNA, the CDR3 is TGTGCCAGCAGTGACGAGACATCGGGACAGGTAGGCAACGAGCAGTACTTC.

This chain uses TRBV11-2 with TRBJ2-7; a possible D gene is TRBD2 (5 bases). CDR1 and CDR2 (germline): SGHAT, FQNNGV. CDR3 length equals 14 residues. The germline V and J ends were trimmed by 2 bases and 0 bases, with 8 bases remaining between them. The CDR3 region has the DNA TGTGCCAGCAGCTTAAGGGAGTACTCCTACGAGCAGTACTTC. Its protein is CASSLREYSYEQYF.

V is TRBV27 and J is TRBJ1-2; 9 bases align to TRBD1. Trimming took 8 bases from V and 5 from J; bases not matched to a gene: 9. Germline V gives CDR1 MNHEY, CDR2 SMNVEV (reference sequence). The CDR3 length is 14 residues. The CDR3 is CASGFFGTGYGYTF. In DNA, the CDR3 is TGTGCCAGCGGGTTTTTCGGGACAGGGTATGGCTACACCTTC.

This clone has just one count. The chain uses TRBV27 and TRBJ1-2; D is unclear. This CDR3 contains 14 residues. V lost 0 bases and J lost 4, with 9 bases in between. Germline values: CDR1 MNHEY, CDR2 SMNVEV (reference sequence). In nucleotides, the CDR3 is TGTGCCAGCAGTTTATCTCCCCCCTTCTATGGCTACACCTTC. It translates to CASSLSPPFYGYTF.

V is TRBV5-1 and J is TRBJ2-1; TRBD2 matches 9 bases. The CDR3 is made up of 15 amino acids. Germline V gene data show CDR1 as SGHRS and CDR2 as YFSETQ. V dropped 1 base and J dropped 8; count of bases not matched to a gene: 7. The CDR3 sequence: CASSLSGGGADEQFF. CDR3 nucleotides: TGCGCCAGCAGCTTGTCGGGCGGGGGGGCCGATGAGCAGTTCTTC. Combining the CDR3 with reference TRBV5-1 and TRBJ2-1 gives the whole variable domain KAGVTQTPRYLIKTRGQQVTLSCSPISGHRSVSWYQQTPGQGLQFLFEYFSETQRNKGNFPGRFSGRQFSNSRSEMNVSTLELGDSALYLCASSLSGGGADEQFFGPGTRLTVL.

This clone was seen a few times. This chain joins TRBV5-1 and TRBJ1-2, with 7 nucleotides matching TRBD1. Per germline, CDR1 SGHRS and CDR2 YFSETQ. The CDR3 loop spans 12 amino acids. The trim removed 4 bases at V and 7 bases at J, leaving 4 bases unmatched. In DNA, the CDR3 is TGCGCCAGCAGCGAACAGGGGATTGGCTACACCTTC. It specifies CASSEQGIGYTF.

Concerning this clone itself: The sample contains more than one DNA sequence encoding this CDR3. The V and J genes are TRBV27 and TRBJ1-2, with TRBD1 identical over 8 bases. After removal of 3 bases from V and 5 bases from J, the junction contained 5 bases not matched to a gene. CDR3 length: 14 amino acids. From germline, CDR1 is MNHEY and CDR2 SMNVEV (reference sequence). CDR3: CASSFSGQGYGYTF. Written as DNA, the CDR3 is TGTGCCAGCAGTTTTAGTGGACAGGGTTATGGCTACACCTTC.

The rearrangement links TRBV5-1 to TRBJ2-2; D call uncertain. The CDR3 is 15 amino acids. In germline, CDR1 is SGHRS, CDR2 YFSETQ. The germline V and J ends were trimmed by 0 bases and 1 base, with 7 bases remaining between them. This chain's CDR3 is CASSLDTVNTGELFF. CDR3 nucleotide sequence: TGCGCCAGCAGCTTGGATACAGTGAACACCGGGGAGCTGTTTTTT.

The J gene is TRBJ2-2, the V gene TRBV5-1; TRBD1 matches 8 bases. The trim removed 3 bases at V and 6 bases at J, leaving 10 bases unmatched. Germline CDR1 SGHRS, CDR2 YFSETQ. The CDR3 is 16 amino acids. This CDR3 is CASSSTGADLSGELFF. CDR3 sequence (DNA): TGCGCCAGCAGCTCGACAGGGGCTGATCTTTCCGGGGAGCTGTTTTTT.

The chain recombines TRBV6-5 with TRBJ2-7; 14 bases line up with TRBD2. Losses at the gene ends were 6 bases for V and 5 bases for J; bases not matched to a gene: 6. The CDR3 runs to 15 residues. Germline V gene lookup returns CDR1 MNHEY and CDR2 SVGAGI. This CDR3 reads CASRGLAGAPHEQYF. The DNA for the CDR3 is TGTGCCAGCAGGGGACTAGCGGGGGCCCCCCACGAGCAGTACTTC.